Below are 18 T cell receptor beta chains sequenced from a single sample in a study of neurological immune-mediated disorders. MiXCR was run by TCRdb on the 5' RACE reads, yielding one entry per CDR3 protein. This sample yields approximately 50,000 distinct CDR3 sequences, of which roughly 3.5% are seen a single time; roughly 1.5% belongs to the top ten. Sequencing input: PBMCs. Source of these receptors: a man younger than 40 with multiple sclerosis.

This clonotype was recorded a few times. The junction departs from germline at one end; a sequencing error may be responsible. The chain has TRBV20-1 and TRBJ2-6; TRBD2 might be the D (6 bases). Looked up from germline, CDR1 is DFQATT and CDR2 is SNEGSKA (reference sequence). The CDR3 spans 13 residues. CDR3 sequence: CSASGTGAKVLTF. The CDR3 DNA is TGCAGTGCCTCAGGGACTGGGGCCAAAGTCCTGACTTTC.

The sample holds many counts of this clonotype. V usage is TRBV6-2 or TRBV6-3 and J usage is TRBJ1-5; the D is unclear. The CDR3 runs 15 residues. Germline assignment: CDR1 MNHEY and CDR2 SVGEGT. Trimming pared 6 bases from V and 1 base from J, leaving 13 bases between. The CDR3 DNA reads TGTGCCAGCAGATATGACGTACTGAGCAATCAGCCCCAGCATTTT. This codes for CASRYDVLSNQPQHF.

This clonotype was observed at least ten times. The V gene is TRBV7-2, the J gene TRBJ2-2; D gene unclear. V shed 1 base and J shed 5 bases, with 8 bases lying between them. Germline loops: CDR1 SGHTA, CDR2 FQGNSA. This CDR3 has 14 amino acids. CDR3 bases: TGTGCCAGCAGCTTAGTGGCCGCTACCGGGGAGCTGTTTTTT. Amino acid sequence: CASSLVAATGELFF.

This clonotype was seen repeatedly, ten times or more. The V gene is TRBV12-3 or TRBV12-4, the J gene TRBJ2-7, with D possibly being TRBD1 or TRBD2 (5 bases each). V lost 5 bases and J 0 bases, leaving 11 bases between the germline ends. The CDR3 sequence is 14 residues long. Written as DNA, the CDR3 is TGTGCCAGCAGTCCCGGGGCCGTCTCCTACGAGCAGTACTTC. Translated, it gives CASSPGAVSYEQYF.

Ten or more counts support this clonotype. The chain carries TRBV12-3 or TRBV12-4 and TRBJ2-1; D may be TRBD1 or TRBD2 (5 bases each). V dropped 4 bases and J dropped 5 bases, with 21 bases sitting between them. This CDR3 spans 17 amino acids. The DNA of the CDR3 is TGTGCCAGCAGTTCTCGGGGAAAGGGGCAGACGAACAATGAGCAGTTCTTC. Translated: CASSSRGKGQTNNEQFF.

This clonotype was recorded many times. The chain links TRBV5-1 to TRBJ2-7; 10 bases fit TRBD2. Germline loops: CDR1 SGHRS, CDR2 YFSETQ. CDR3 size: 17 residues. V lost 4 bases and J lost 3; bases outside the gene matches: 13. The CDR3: CASSIFRPSGSLYEQYF. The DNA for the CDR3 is TGCGCCAGCAGCATATTTCGACCTAGCGGGAGTCTCTACGAGCAGTACTTC.

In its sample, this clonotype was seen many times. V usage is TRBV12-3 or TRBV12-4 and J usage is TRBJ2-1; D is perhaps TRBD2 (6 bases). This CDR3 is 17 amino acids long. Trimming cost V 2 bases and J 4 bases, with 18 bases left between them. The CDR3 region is CASSLRSRGRSYNEQFF. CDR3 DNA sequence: TGTGCCAGCAGTTTAAGATCGCGGGGCCGGTCTTACAATGAGCAGTTCTTC.

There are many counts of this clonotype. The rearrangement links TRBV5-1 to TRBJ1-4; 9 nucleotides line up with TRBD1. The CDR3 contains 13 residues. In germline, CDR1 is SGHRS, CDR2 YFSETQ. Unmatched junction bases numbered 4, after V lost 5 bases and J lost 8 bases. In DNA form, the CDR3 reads TGCGCCAGCAGAGACAGGGGGGGCGAAAAACTGTTTTTT. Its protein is CASRDRGGEKLFF. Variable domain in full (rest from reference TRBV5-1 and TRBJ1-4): KAGVTQTPRYLIKTRGQQVTLSCSPISGHRSVSWYQQTPGQGLQFLFEYFSETQRNKGNFPGRFSGRQFSNSRSEMNVSTLELGDSALYLCASRDRGGEKLFFGSGTQLSVL.

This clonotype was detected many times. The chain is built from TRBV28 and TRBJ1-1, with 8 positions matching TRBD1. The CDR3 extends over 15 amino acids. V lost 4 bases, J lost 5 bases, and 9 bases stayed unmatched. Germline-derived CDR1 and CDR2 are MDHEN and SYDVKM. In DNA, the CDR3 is TGTGCCAGCAGTTATATTGGGACAGGACTAACTGAAGCTTTCTTT. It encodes CASSYIGTGLTEAFF.

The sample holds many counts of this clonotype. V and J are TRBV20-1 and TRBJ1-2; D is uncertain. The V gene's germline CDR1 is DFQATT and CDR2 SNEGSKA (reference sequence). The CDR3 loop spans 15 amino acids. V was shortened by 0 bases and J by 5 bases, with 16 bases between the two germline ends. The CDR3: CSARDHGSRAYGYTF. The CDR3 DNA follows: TGCAGTGCTAGAGATCACGGGTCAAGGGCTTATGGCTACACCTTC.

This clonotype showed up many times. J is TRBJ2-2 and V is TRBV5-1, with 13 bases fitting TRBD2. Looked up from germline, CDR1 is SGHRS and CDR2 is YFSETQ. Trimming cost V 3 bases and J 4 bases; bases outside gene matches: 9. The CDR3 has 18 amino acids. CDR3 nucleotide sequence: TGCGCCAGCAGCTCGGGACTAGCGGGGCGACTTTTCACCGGGGAGCTGTTTTTT. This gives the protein CASSSGLAGRLFTGELFF.

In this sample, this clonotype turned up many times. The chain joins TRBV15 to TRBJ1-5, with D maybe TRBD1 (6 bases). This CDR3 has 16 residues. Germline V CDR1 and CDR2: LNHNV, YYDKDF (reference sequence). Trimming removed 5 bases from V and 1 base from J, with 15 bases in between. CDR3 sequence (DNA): TGTGCCACCAGCGGGTACAGGGTTTCGAGCAATCAGCCCCAGCATTTT. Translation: CATSGYRVSSNQPQHF. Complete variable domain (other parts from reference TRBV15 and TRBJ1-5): DAMVIQNPRYQVTQFGKPVTLSCSQTLNHNVMYWYQQKSSQAPKLLFHYYDKDFNNEADTPDNFQSRRPNTSFCFLDIRSPGLGDTAMYLCATSGYRVSSNQPQHFGDGTRLSIL.

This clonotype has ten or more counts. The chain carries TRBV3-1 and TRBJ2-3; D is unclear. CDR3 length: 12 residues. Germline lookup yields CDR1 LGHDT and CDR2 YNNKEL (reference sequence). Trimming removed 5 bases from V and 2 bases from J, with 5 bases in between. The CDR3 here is CASSSNTDTQYF. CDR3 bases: TGTGCCAGCAGCTCAAACACAGATACGCAGTATTTT.

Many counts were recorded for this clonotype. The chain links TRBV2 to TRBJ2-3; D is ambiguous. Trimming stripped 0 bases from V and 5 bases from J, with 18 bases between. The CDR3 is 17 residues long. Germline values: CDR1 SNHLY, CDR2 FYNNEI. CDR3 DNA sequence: TGTGCCAGCAGTGAAGCGCTTAGGACGCCTGAACGAGATACGCAGTATTTT. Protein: CASSEALRTPERDTQYF.

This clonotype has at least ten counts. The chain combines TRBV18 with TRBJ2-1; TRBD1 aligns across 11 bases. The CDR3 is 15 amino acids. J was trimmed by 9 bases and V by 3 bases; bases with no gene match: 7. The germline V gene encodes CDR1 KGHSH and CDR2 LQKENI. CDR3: CASSPGTGGRLEQFF. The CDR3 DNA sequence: TGTGCCAGCTCACCGGGGACAGGGGGAAGGCTTGAGCAGTTCTTC.

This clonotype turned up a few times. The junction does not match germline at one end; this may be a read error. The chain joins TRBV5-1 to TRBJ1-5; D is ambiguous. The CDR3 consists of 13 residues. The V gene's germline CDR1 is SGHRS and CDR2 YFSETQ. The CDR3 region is CASSQDPQQVQNF. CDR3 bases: TGCGCCAGCAGCCAAGACCCGCAGCAGGTCCAGAATTTT.

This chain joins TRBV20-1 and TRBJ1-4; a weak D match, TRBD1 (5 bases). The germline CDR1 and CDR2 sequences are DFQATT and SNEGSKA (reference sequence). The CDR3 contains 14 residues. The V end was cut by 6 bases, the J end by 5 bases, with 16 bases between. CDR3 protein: CSAPEGLTNEKLFF. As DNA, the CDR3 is TGCAGTGCCCCAGAGGGGTTAACAAATGAAAAACTGTTTTTT.

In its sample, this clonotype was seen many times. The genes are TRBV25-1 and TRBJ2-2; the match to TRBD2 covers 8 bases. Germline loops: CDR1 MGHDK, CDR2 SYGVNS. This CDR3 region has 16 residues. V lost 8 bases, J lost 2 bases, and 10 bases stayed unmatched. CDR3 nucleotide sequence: TGTGCCAGCTCCCCCCCAGCGGGAGATAACACCGGGGAGCTGTTTTTT. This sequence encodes CASSPPAGDNTGELFF.